These 6 T cell receptor beta chains share one sample of origin, sequenced in a study of T cell changes during pregnancy in multiple sclerosis (dated by TCRdb to about 2019). Preparation of the library involved the immunoSEQ multiplex PCR assay. Not all clones reach the TCRdb copy of this immuneACCESS table, which keeps in-frame sequences only. Checked studies attribute under half of the gap to unresolved V genes and leave the rest unexplained. For this sample there are fewer than 80,000 clones; roughly nine tenths appear just once. The top ten constitute under 0.3% of the sample. The starting material was CD4+ T cells from peripheral blood mononuclear cells, obtained in the third trimester of pregnancy. The receptor source for this set is a female donor in good health, enrolled as a control in a pregnancy study.

The chain uses TRBV7-9 and TRBJ1-1; D call uncertain. There are 15 residues in the CDR3. Germline CDR1 reads SEHNR; CDR2 reads FQNEAQ (reference sequence). Trimming cost V 1 base and J 1 base, with 10 bases left between them. In DNA, the CDR3 is TGTGCCAGCAGCTTAGGCGGCACACGGAACACTGAAGCTTTCTTT. Its translation: CASSLGGTRNTEAFF.

The genes are TRBV5-1 and TRBJ1-1, with 7 bases lining up with TRBD1. This CDR3 comprises 13 residues. Germline V lookup: CDR1 SGHRS, CDR2 YFSETQ. Unmatched junction bases numbered 6, after V lost 4 bases and J lost 6 bases. The CDR3 DNA is TGCGCCAGCAGCCCCACAGGGGAGCCTGAAGCTTTCTTT. It is translated as CASSPTGEPEAFF.

This chain uses TRBV7-2 with TRBJ2-1, with 11 nucleotides matching TRBD1. This CDR3 comprises 14 residues. Trimming at V came to 5 bases and at J to 4 bases, leaving 1 base not matched to a gene. From germline, CDR1 is SGHTA and CDR2 FQGNSA. CDR3 protein: CASSGTGGYNEQFF. Written as DNA, the CDR3 is TGTGCCAGCAGCGGGACAGGGGGTTACAATGAGCAGTTCTTC.

This clone was seen more than once but under ten times. The chain combines TRBV5-4 with TRBJ1-1; TRBD1 agrees at 7 bases. With 4 bases clipped from V and 7 bases from J, the junction kept 7 bases outside the gene matches. Germline CDR1 and CDR2: SGHNT and YYREEE (reference sequence). This CDR3 is 13 amino acids long. For the CDR3, the DNA is TGTGCCAGCAGCCCGCAGGGGGGAGGTGAAGCTTTCTTT. This gives the protein CASSPQGGGEAFF.

The chain joins TRBV19 to TRBJ2-5, with 12 bases that match TRBD2. CDR3 length equals 16 residues. V dropped 3 bases and J dropped 4; count of bases not matched to a gene: 6. Germline values: CDR1 LNHDA, CDR2 SQIVND (reference sequence). CDR3 sequence reads: CASSITSGGTGETQYF. The CDR3 region has the DNA TGTGCCAGTAGTATCACTAGCGGGGGGACCGGAGAGACCCAGTACTTC.

V gene TRBV5-4 combines with J gene TRBJ1-3; D is unresolved. The CDR3 has 13 amino acids. V was cut by 3 bases and J by 4 bases, with 8 bases left in between. The germline V gene encodes CDR1 SGHNT and CDR2 YYREEE (reference sequence). The CDR3 is CASSSYQGNTIYF. In DNA, the CDR3 is TGTGCCAGCAGCTCTTATCAGGGAAACACCATATATTTT. The full variable domain, rest sourced from reference TRBV5-4 and TRBJ1-3, is ETGVTQSPTHLIKTRGQQVTLRCSSQSGHNTVSWYQQALGQGPQFIFQYYREEENGRGNFPPRFSGLQFPNYSSELNVNALELDDSALYLCASSSYQGNTIYFGEGSWLTVV.